This record covers a single T cell receptor beta chain. This specimen belongs to a study of blood T cell repertoires in COVID-19. The Seattle patients, enrolled during active infection, were followed longitudinally. There are 16 residues in the CDR3. Trimming took off 1 base at V and 7 bases at J, with 19 bases between the two ends. Germline assignment: CDR1 MNHNS and CDR2 SASEGT. TCRdb's copy holds only in-frame clones and misses some; the assay was immunoSEQ multiplex PCR. The sample lists around 260,000 clones, roughly four fifths occurring once. This TCR came from a person aged 65 to 85 with COVID-19, enrolled during active disease. The chain is built from TRBV6-1 and TRBJ1-2; the D gene is possibly TRBD1 (5 bases). The sequenced sample was peripheral blood. CDR3 residues: CASSEGDRGTPGGYTF. DNA for the CDR3: TGTGCCAGCAGTGAAGGTGATCGGGGGACGCCTGGTGGCTACACCTTC.